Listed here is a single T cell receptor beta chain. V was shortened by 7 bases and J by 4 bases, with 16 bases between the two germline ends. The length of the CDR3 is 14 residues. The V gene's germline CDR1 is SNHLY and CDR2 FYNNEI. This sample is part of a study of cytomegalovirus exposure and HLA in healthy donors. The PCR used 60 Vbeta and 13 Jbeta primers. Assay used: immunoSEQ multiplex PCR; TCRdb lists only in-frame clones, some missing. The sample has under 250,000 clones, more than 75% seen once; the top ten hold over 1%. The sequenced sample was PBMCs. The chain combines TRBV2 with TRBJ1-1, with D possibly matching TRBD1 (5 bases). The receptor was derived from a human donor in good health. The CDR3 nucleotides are TGTGCCAGCAAGGTTGGCAGGGAAGGCACTGAAGCTTTCTTT. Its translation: CASKVGREGTEAFF. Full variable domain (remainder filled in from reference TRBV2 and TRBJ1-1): EPEVTQTPSHQVTQMGQEVILRCVPISNHLYFYWYRQILGQKVEFLVSFYNNEISEKSEIFDDQFSVERPDGSNFTLKIRSTKLEDSAMYFCASKVGREGTEAFFGQGTRLTVV.